This TCR beta chain was documented in a study of blood T cells in healthy people across ages. The CDR3 has 14 residues. Looked up from germline, CDR1 is SGHAT and CDR2 is FQNNGV. Combining a sample-barcoded 5' primer with a J-beta primer mix, a second PCR ran for roughly 7 to 12 cycles. Each CDR3 protein is one row after TCRdb ran MiXCR on the 5' RACE reads. The top ten clones hold 9% to 9.5% of a sample with approximately 760,000 distinct CDR3 sequences, around 25% of them seen once. A further study also used this sample, focusing on T cells of mothers and their children. This second report adds: Study donors consisted of three healthy Caucasian mothers and their six children.

This sequence joins TRBV11-2 and TRBJ2-5; D remains ambiguous. The DNA matches TRBJ2-7 better at its end, which makes the J call doubtful. The clonotype was recovered from a boy aged 10-17 years in good health. Sequenced sample: blood. In DNA form, the CDR3 reads TGTGCCAGCAGCTTAGACGTAGGAACCTACGAGCAGTACTTC. Translating it yields CASSLDVGTYEQYF.